This record looks at one TCR beta chain sequence and its context. The source of the sample is a study of shared clonotypes between healthy human individuals. The CDR3 sequence is 17 residues long. Germline assignment: CDR1 SGDLS and CDR2 YYNGEE. V lost 4 bases to trimming and J lost 6 bases, with 23 bases between them. Sequencing was performed with immunoSEQ multiplex PCR; in TCRdb, only in-frame clones are kept and a portion is missing. The data contain roughly 1.4 million clones, 98% of them seen just once; the ten biggest clones take up about 0.35%. V and J are TRBV9 and TRBJ2-1; D is perhaps TRBD1 or TRBD2 (6 bases each). The TCR comes from a man aged 25-40 years in good health. Sequenced input: naive CD4+ T cells sorted from blood. Subset here: CD45RA+ positively selected. CDR3 coding DNA: TGTGCCAGCAGCCCTATTATTCCGGGGGCTCCCTTCAATGAGCAGTTCTTC. The encoded protein is CASSPIIPGAPFNEQFF.